Below are 23 T cell receptor beta chains sequenced from a single sample in a study of cytomegalovirus exposure and HLA in healthy donors. PCR was performed using 60 Vbeta and 13 Jbeta primers. The repertoire was sequenced with immunoSEQ multiplex PCR; TCRdb's copy has only in-frame clones and lacks some. Altogether about 130,000 clones are present, roughly 80% being singletons, with the ten largest covering 7.3%. Input material: PBMCs. Receptor source: a male donor in good health and CMV-seronegative.

This clone was detected a few times. V is TRBV6-6 and J is TRBJ1-2; D not resolved. From germline, CDR1 is MNHNY and CDR2 SVGAGI (reference sequence). CDR3 length: 14 amino acids. The V end lost 0 bases, the J end lost 2 bases, and 7 bases lay between the germline ends. The DNA of the CDR3 is TGTGCCAGCAGTTACTCGACGGGAAACTATGGCTACACCTTC. Translation: CASSYSTGNYGYTF.

The V call is TRBV7-2, the J call TRBJ1-2, with a weak D call TRBD1 (5 bases). CDR3 size: 13 residues. Germline V gene sequence: CDR1 SGHTA, CDR2 FQGNSA. V was trimmed by 5 bases and J by 7 bases, leaving 14 bases between them. The CDR3 DNA is TGTGCCAGCAGCGCCGGCTTACAGGTTGGCTACACCTTC. It yields the protein CASSAGLQVGYTF.

This chain joins TRBV10-3 and TRBJ2-7, with no clear D. The CDR3 runs 13 residues. Germline CDR1 and CDR2: ENHRY and SYGVKD. V was cut by 0 bases and J by 6 bases, with 9 bases left in between. CDR3 loop: CAISESIQCEQYF. CDR3 in DNA: TGTGCCATCAGTGAGTCGATACAGTGCGAGCAGTACTTC.

The V and J genes are TRBV28 and TRBJ1-5, with no clear D. The ends were cut back, 2 bases at V and 11 bases at J, with 19 bases in the middle. CDR3 size: 15 residues. Germline V gene sequence: CDR1 MDHEN, CDR2 SYDVKM. CDR3 loop: CASSLLVRVNPAQHF. The CDR3 DNA reads TGTGCCAGCAGTTTACTGGTCCGAGTCAATCCGGCCCAGCATTTT. The full variable domain, completed using reference TRBV28 and TRBJ1-5, is DVKVTQSSRYLVKRTGEKVFLECVQDMDHENMFWYRQDPGLGLRLIYFSYDVKMKEKGDIPEGYSVSREKKERFSLILESASTNQTSMYLCASSLLVRVNPAQHFGDGTRLSIL.

V and J are TRBV10-2 and TRBJ1-2; TRBD1 is a possible D gene (6 bases). Germline CDR1 is WSHSY and CDR2 is SAAADI. The CDR3 is made up of 14 amino acids. Trimming shortened V by 4 bases and J by 8 bases, and 17 bases separated the two germline ends. CDR3 sequence: CASSGFIATGGYTF. The DNA of the CDR3 is TGCGCCAGCAGTGGGTTCATCGCCACAGGGGGCTACACCTTC.

The chain is built from TRBV4-1 and TRBJ2-7, with TRBD2 matching over 9 bases. The CDR3 covers 16 residues. Per germline, CDR1 MGHRA and CDR2 YSYEKL. V dropped 1 base and J dropped 3; count of bases not matched to a gene: 7. The CDR3 sequence is CASSQVAGGPVYEQYF. The CDR3, as DNA: TGCGCCAGCAGCCAAGTTGCGGGAGGGCCGGTCTACGAGCAGTACTTC.

The chain couples TRBV9 to TRBJ2-1; TRBD1 matches at 10 bases. Germline trimming cut 0 bases from V and 7 bases from J; bases unmatched to any gene: 4. Germline CDR1 reads SGDLS; CDR2 reads YYNGEE. The CDR3 length is 15 residues. In DNA, the CDR3 is TGTGCCAGCAGCGTAGGACAGGGGGCGGTAAATGAGCAGTTCTTC. Its protein is CASSVGQGAVNEQFF.

The table lists this clone with a few counts. V and J are TRBV5-5 and TRBJ2-5, with 9 bases lining up with TRBD1. V lost 0 bases to trimming and J lost 4 bases; unmatched junction nucleotides: 4. The CDR3 extends over 15 amino acids. Germline V gene data show CDR1 as SGHKS and CDR2 as YYEKEE (reference sequence). For the CDR3, the DNA is TGTGCCAGCAGCTTGGGGGACAGGGTAGGAGAGACCCAGTACTTC. Its protein is CASSLGDRVGETQYF.

The chain joins TRBV19 to TRBJ1-2; tentative D call: TRBD1 (6 bases). Trimming took off 5 bases at V and 4 bases at J, with 14 bases between the two ends. Germline V CDR1 and CDR2: LNHDA, SQIVND (reference sequence). The CDR3 length is 14 residues. The CDR3 loop reads CASSFPTGSYGYTF. The DNA for the CDR3 is TGTGCCAGTAGTTTCCCCACAGGGTCCTATGGCTACACCTTC.

V is TRBV7-8 and J is TRBJ2-1; D remains unclear. The CDR3 loop spans 13 amino acids. Trimming left V 5 bases short and J 9 bases short, with 14 bases between. Germline loops: CDR1 SGHVS, CDR2 FQNEAQ. The CDR3 loop reads CASSLILVGEQFF. The CDR3 bases are TGTGCCAGCAGCCTCATCCTAGTCGGTGAGCAGTTCTTC.

The V gene is TRBV9, the J gene TRBJ1-3; maybe TRBD1 (6 bases). V was pared by 6 bases and J by 0 bases, with 10 bases between. Per germline, CDR1 SGDLS and CDR2 YYNGEE. The CDR3 totals 14 residues. The CDR3 DNA is TGTGCCAGCACGAGGGGGAACTCTGGAAACACCATATATTTT. It codes for CASTRGNSGNTIYF.

V usage is TRBV7-2 and J usage is TRBJ2-1, with 9 nucleotides matching TRBD2. Germline-derived CDR1 and CDR2 are SGHTA and FQGNSA. This CDR3 is 16 amino acids long. J gave up 3 bases and V 4 bases, and 7 bases lay outside the gene matches. CDR3 region: CASSSTGTSSYNEQFF. CDR3 coding DNA: TGTGCCAGCAGCTCAACCGGGACTAGCAGCTACAATGAGCAGTTCTTC.

This clone has just a few counts. The chain couples TRBV7-2 to TRBJ1-1, with TRBD1 identical over 8 bases. This CDR3 has 18 residues. Per germline, CDR1 SGHTA and CDR2 FQGNSA. Germline trimming cut 2 bases from V and 0 bases from J; bases unmatched to any gene: 11. In DNA, the CDR3 is TGTGCCAGCAGCTTACATGTAATAGGACAGGGCCTGAACACTGAAGCTTTCTTT. Protein product: CASSLHVIGQGLNTEAFF.

The chain employs TRBV18 and TRBJ2-2; tentative D call: TRBD1 (6 bases). Trimming shortened V by 1 base and J by 0 bases, and 12 bases separated the two germline ends. Germline assignment: CDR1 KGHSH and CDR2 LQKENI. CDR3 length equals 17 residues. CDR3 sequence: CASSPRRTEPNTGELFF. Here the CDR3 DNA reads TGTGCCAGCTCACCACGTCGGACAGAGCCGAACACCGGGGAGCTGTTTTTT.

The rearrangement uses TRBV5-4 and TRBJ2-7; tentative D call: TRBD2 (6 bases). CDR3 size: 14 residues. Germline V gives CDR1 SGHNT, CDR2 YYREEE (reference sequence). Trimming took off 0 bases at V and 5 bases at J, with 12 bases between the two ends. The CDR3 DNA is TGTGCCAGCAGCTTGGTAGGCCCGGGGGACGAGCAGTACTTC. It is translated as CASSLVGPGDEQYF. Full variable domain (outside the CDR3, taken from reference TRBV5-4 and TRBJ2-7): ETGVTQSPTHLIKTRGQQVTLRCSSQSGHNTVSWYQQALGQGPQFIFQYYREEENGRGNFPPRFSGLQFPNYSSELNVNALELDDSALYLCASSLVGPGDEQYFGPGTRLTVT.

V usage is TRBV4-3 and J usage is TRBJ1-2; D is unclear. Germline-derived CDR1 and CDR2 are LGHNA and YSLEER. The V end lost 4 bases, the J end lost 6 bases, and 21 bases lay between the germline ends. The CDR3 spans 16 residues. CDR3 amino acids: CASSLSLLRGSDGYTF. The CDR3 bases are TGCGCCAGCAGCCTGTCCCTGTTGAGAGGGTCGGATGGCTACACCTTC.

On this clone: An end of the junction does not agree with germline; a read error may underlie this. Other DNA sequences within the sample encode an identical CDR3. V and J are TRBV7-6 and TRBJ1-2; 7 nucleotides match TRBD1. From germline, CDR1 is SGHVS and CDR2 FNYEAQ. The CDR3 has 16 residues. CDR3 amino acids: CASSPRTGPTNYGYTF. CDR3 nucleotide sequence: TGCGCCAGCAGCCCAAGGACAGGACCAACTAACTATGGCTACACCTTC.

The chain carries TRBV28 and TRBJ2-3; D remains unclear. Germline loops: CDR1 MDHEN, CDR2 SYDVKM. V was shortened by 5 bases and J by 0 bases, with 15 bases between the two germline ends. The CDR3 has 16 amino acids. The CDR3 nucleotides read TGTGCCAGCAGTCGATCAGGTATCCTTAGCACAGATACGCAGTATTTT. Residues: CASSRSGILSTDTQYF.

The genes are TRBV28 and TRBJ1-4, with TRBD1 matching over 7 bases. Germline V lookup: CDR1 MDHEN, CDR2 SYDVKM. V lost 7 bases, J lost 7 bases, and 9 bases stayed unmatched. The CDR3 runs 14 residues. The CDR3 reads CASTPRGRREKLFF. The CDR3 DNA reads TGTGCCAGCACCCCGAGGGGGCGTCGTGAAAAACTGTTTTTT. The full variable domain, completed using reference TRBV28 and TRBJ1-4, is DVKVTQSSRYLVKRTGEKVFLECVQDMDHENMFWYRQDPGLGLRLIYFSYDVKMKEKGDIPEGYSVSREKKERFSLILESASTNQTSMYLCASTPRGRREKLFFGSGTQLSVL.

This clone occurred a few times. CDR3 amino acids: CAISINTGELFF. The CDR3 nucleotides are TGTGCCATCAGTATAAACACCGGGGAGCTGTTTTTT. The chain links TRBV10-3 to TRBJ2-2; D unresolved. The CDR3 has 12 residues. CDR1 and CDR2 from the germline V gene are ENHRY and SYGVKD. V was cut by 5 bases and J by 2 bases, with 3 bases left in between.

This chain uses TRBV6-6 with TRBJ2-2; 8 bases agree with TRBD2. Trimming removed 7 bases from V and 4 bases from J; junction bases left unmatched: 8. The CDR3 length is 15 residues. Germline V gene data show CDR1 as MNHNY and CDR2 as SVGAGI (reference sequence). CDR3 bases: TGTGCCAGCACCCGGAATAGCGGGGCCACCGGGGAGCTGTTTTTT. Residues: CASTRNSGATGELFF.

V usage is TRBV5-6 and J usage is TRBJ2-2; 9 bases fit TRBD1. V gave up 4 bases and J gave up 4 bases; unmatched junction bases: 11. Germline V gene lookup returns CDR1 SGHDT and CDR2 YYEEEE. The CDR3 extends over 17 amino acids. In DNA, the CDR3 is TGTGCCAGCAGCAAATGGAGGGACAGGGTGAGCACCGGGGAGCTGTTTTTT. This sequence encodes CASSKWRDRVSTGELFF. Using reference TRBV5-6 and TRBJ2-2 for the parts outside the CDR3, the full variable domain is DAGVTQSPTHLIKTRGQQVTLRCSPKSGHDTVSWYQQALGQGPQFIFQYYEEEERQRGNFPDRFSGHQFPNYSSELNVNALLLGDSALYLCASSKWRDRVSTGELFFGEGSRLTVL.

V usage is TRBV25-1 and J usage is TRBJ1-1, with 7 bases identical to TRBD1. The CDR3 sequence is 16 residues long. The V gene end was trimmed by 7 bases and the J gene end by 1 base; junction bases not matched to a gene: 12. Germline CDR1 MGHDK, CDR2 SYGVNS. The CDR3 DNA is TGTGCCAGCATACCATCCCAGGGGGAGTGGAACACTGAAGCTTTCTTT. Amino acid sequence: CASIPSQGEWNTEAFF. Full variable domain (remainder filled in from reference TRBV25-1 and TRBJ1-1): EADIYQTPRYLVIGTGKKITLECSQTMGHDKMYWYQQDPGMELHLIHYSYGVNSTEKGDLSSESTVSRIRTEHFPLTLESARPSHTSQYLCASIPSQGEWNTEAFFGQGTRLTVV.